These 26 T cell receptor beta chains were all obtained from the same sample, sequenced in a study of cytomegalovirus exposure and HLA in healthy donors. PCR used 60 Vbeta primers and 13 Jbeta primers. Sequenced by immunoSEQ multiplex PCR; TCRdb stores in-frame clones only, minus some. The sample holds roughly 150,000 clones, roughly four fifths seen once. Sequencing used PBMCs. These TCRs come from a female donor in good health and CMV-seronegative.

The chain links TRBV7-3 to TRBJ1-1; perhaps TRBD1 as D (5 bases). Germline CDR1 and CDR2: SGHTA and FQGTGA. Deletions cut 4 bases from V and 6 bases from J, with 27 bases between. The CDR3 runs 18 residues. The CDR3 region is CASSSLGRRRVGGAEAFF. CDR3 in DNA: TGTGCCAGCAGCTCTCTTGGCCGGAGGAGGGTGGGGGGGGCTGAAGCTTTCTTT.

Only a few counts were recorded for this clone. V is TRBV6-6 and J is TRBJ2-7, with TRBD2 matching 10 bases. This CDR3 region has 15 residues. Looked up from germline, CDR1 is MNHNY and CDR2 is SVGAGI (reference sequence). The V and J ends lost 0 bases and 5 bases, in that order; junction bases with no gene match: 4. CDR3: CASSYSSSGGNEQYF. DNA of the CDR3: TGTGCCAGCAGTTACTCGAGTAGCGGGGGGAACGAGCAGTACTTC.

In this sample, this clone turned up a few times. This chain uses TRBV4-3 with TRBJ2-2; possible D gene TRBD1, 6 bases. Germline V CDR1 and CDR2: LGHNA, YSLEER. The germline V and J ends were trimmed by 0 bases and 2 bases, with 10 bases remaining between them. The CDR3 runs to 16 residues. CDR3 amino acids: CASSQDQGLNTGELFF. The CDR3 DNA follows: TGCGCCAGCAGCCAAGACCAGGGGCTTAACACCGGGGAGCTGTTTTTT.

The chain couples TRBV6-1 to TRBJ2-5; no reliable D call. Deletions cut 2 bases from V and 7 bases from J, with 11 bases between. Germline V CDR1 and CDR2: MNHNS, SASEGT. The CDR3 is made up of 13 amino acids. CDR3 nucleotides: TGTGCCAGCAGTGAAATAACCCTAGGGACCCAGTACTTC. Its protein product is CASSEITLGTQYF.

The V call is TRBV4-1, the J call TRBJ1-2, with 7 positions matching TRBD1. Germline V CDR1 and CDR2: MGHRA, YSYEKL. V lost 3 bases and J lost 3; bases outside the gene matches: 10. The CDR3 covers 16 residues. CDR3 sequence (DNA): TGCGCCAGCAGCCACCGATACAGGGGATCGGACTATGGCTACACCTTC. Translated, it gives CASSHRYRGSDYGYTF.

The chain combines TRBV2 with TRBJ1-1; TRBD1 is a possible D gene (5 bases). This CDR3 comprises 14 residues. Germline V CDR1 and CDR2: SNHLY, FYNNEI. The germline V and J ends were trimmed by 7 bases and 5 bases, with 17 bases remaining between them. Written as DNA, the CDR3 is TGTGCCAGCACCAACGGGGGGGATGGAACTGAAGCTTTCTTT. It yields the protein CASTNGGDGTEAFF.

The chain is built from TRBV2 and TRBJ2-7; D remains ambiguous. Trimming pared 4 bases from V and 4 bases from J, leaving 23 bases between. The CDR3 contains 17 residues. Germline CDR1 and CDR2: SNHLY and FYNNEI. This CDR3 is CASSVGSRSLPGYEQYF. CDR3 DNA: TGTGCCAGCAGTGTTGGATCTCGGTCTCTCCCCGGGTACGAGCAGTACTTC.

This clone was observed a few times. The V gene is TRBV12-5, the J gene TRBJ1-1; 10 bases fit TRBD1. From germline, CDR1 is LGHNT and CDR2 FRNRAP. V was clipped by 6 bases and J by 10 bases; unmatched bases: 5. This CDR3 is built from 12 residues. In DNA, the CDR3 is TGTGCTAGTGGGCTGGGACAGGGGAGAGCTTTCTTT. Protein product: CASGLGQGRAFF.

The DNA of the CDR3 is TGTGCCAGCAGTTTAGGGCAGATGAACACTGAAGCTTTCTTT. It yields the protein CASSLGQMNTEAFF. V gene TRBV28 combines with J gene TRBJ1-1; no clear D gene. Trimming took off 2 bases at V and 0 bases at J, with 7 bases between the two ends. This CDR3 is 14 amino acids long. Germline V gives CDR1 MDHEN, CDR2 SYDVKM.

V and J are TRBV7-6 and TRBJ2-2, with D uncertain. The ends were cut back, 3 bases at V and 9 bases at J, with 8 bases in the middle. The CDR3 sequence is 12 residues long. In germline, CDR1 is SGHVS, CDR2 FNYEAQ. CDR3 sequence (DNA): TGTGCCAGCAGCTTCTCCGGTCGGGAGCTGTTTTTT. Its translation is CASSFSGRELFF.

The chain couples TRBV11-2 to TRBJ1-1; D remains unclear. Trimming left V 2 bases short and J 1 base short, with 8 bases between. The germline gives CDR1 SGHAT, CDR2 FQNNGV. The CDR3 has 14 amino acids. CDR3 amino acids: CASSLSPRNTEAFF. Written as DNA, the CDR3 is TGTGCCAGCAGCTTATCCCCTCGGAACACTGAAGCTTTCTTT. The variable domain in full, completed from reference TRBV11-2 and TRBJ1-1, reads EAGVAQSPRYKIIEKRQSVAFWCNPISGHATLYWYQQILGQGPKLLIQFQNNGVVDDSQLPKDRFSAERLKGVDSTLKIQPAKLEDSAVYLCASSLSPRNTEAFFGQGTRLTVV.

V is TRBV18 and J is TRBJ1-1, with 7 bases fitting TRBD1. There are 15 residues in the CDR3. The V gene's germline CDR1 is KGHSH and CDR2 LQKENI. V shed 3 bases, J shed 1 base, and the junction held 5 bases outside the gene matches. Here the CDR3 reads CASSPPGTANTEAFF. The CDR3 DNA sequence: TGTGCCAGCTCACCTCCCGGGACAGCGAACACTGAAGCTTTCTTT.

The chain is built from TRBV27 and TRBJ2-3; 8 bases fit TRBD2. CDR1 and CDR2 (germline): MNHEY, SMNVEV (reference sequence). V was clipped by 6 bases and J by 4 bases; unmatched bases: 12. The CDR3 sequence is 16 residues long. The CDR3 region has the DNA TGTGCCAGCAGAAGACGAGCGGGAGTGGGGTCAGATACGCAGTATTTT. This gives the protein CASRRRAGVGSDTQYF.

The J gene is TRBJ1-1, the V gene TRBV28; D may be TRBD1 (5 bases). Looked up from germline, CDR1 is MDHEN and CDR2 is SYDVKM. The ends were cut back, 2 bases at V and 0 bases at J, with 13 bases in the middle. CDR3 size: 16 residues. The CDR3 DNA is TGTGCCAGCAGTTTACTAGGGGAAATGCTGAACACTGAAGCTTTCTTT. Encoded protein: CASSLLGEMLNTEAFF. The full variable domain, with the rest looked up from reference TRBV28 and TRBJ1-1, is DVKVTQSSRYLVKRTGEKVFLECVQDMDHENMFWYRQDPGLGLRLIYFSYDVKMKEKGDIPEGYSVSREKKERFSLILESASTNQTSMYLCASSLLGEMLNTEAFFGQGTRLTVV.

V and J are TRBV7-2 and TRBJ2-7; TRBD2 matches at 10 bases. CDR3 length: 14 amino acids. Per the germline V gene, CDR1 is SGHTA and CDR2 is FQGNSA. The J segment lost 6 bases and the V segment lost 4 bases, leaving 6 bases of the junction unmatched. CDR3 coding DNA: TGTGCCAGCAGCTCACAGCGGGGGGGCCGCGAGCAGTACTTC. As protein: CASSSQRGGREQYF.

Comments on this clone: At one end, the junction sequence differs from germline, possibly due to a read error. The chain combines TRBV5-1 with TRBJ2-2; possibly TRBD2 for D (5 bases). Germline V lookup: CDR1 SGHRS, CDR2 YFSETQ. The CDR3 has 16 amino acids. CDR3 residues: CASSFPPAGKHRGAVF. CDR3 coding DNA: TGCGCCAGCAGCTTCCCCCCCGCGGGTAAACACCGGGGAGCTGTTTTT. Full variable domain (remainder filled in from reference TRBV5-1 and TRBJ2-2): KAGVTQTPRYLIKTRGQQVTLSCSPISGHRSVSWYQQTPGQGLQFLFEYFSETQRNKGNFPGRFSGRQFSNSRSEMNVSTLELGDSALYLCASSFPPAGKHRGAVFGEGSRLTVL.

The rearrangement uses TRBV9 and TRBJ2-1, with 8 bases identical to TRBD1. Per germline, CDR1 SGDLS and CDR2 YYNGEE. The CDR3 is 12 amino acids. With V trimmed by 3 bases and J by 7 bases, 0 bases remained unmatched. CDR3 in amino acids: CASSGTGNEQFF. In DNA, the CDR3 is TGTGCCAGCAGCGGGACAGGGAATGAGCAGTTCTTC.

The CDR3 region is CASSTTLSGNTIYF. In DNA, the CDR3 is TGTGCCAGCAGTACGACACTCTCTGGAAACACCATATATTTT. The chain links TRBV28 to TRBJ1-3, with D hard to call. The germline V gene has CDR1 MDHEN and CDR2 SYDVKM. V was pared by 5 bases and J by 0 bases, with 8 bases between. The CDR3 contains 14 residues.

This chain joins TRBV7-3 and TRBJ2-2; 7 nucleotides line up with TRBD2. The junction had 10 bases not matched to a gene; V was cut back by 5 bases and J by 1 base. The CDR3 extends over 17 amino acids. The germline V gene has CDR1 SGHTA and CDR2 FQGTGA. The CDR3 loop reads CASSPRGRAGNTGELFF. The DNA of the CDR3 is TGTGCCAGCAGCCCACGAGGGAGGGCCGGGAACACCGGGGAGCTGTTTTTT.

This clone appeared once. This chain uses TRBV9 with TRBJ1-1; 12 bases are shared with TRBD1. The CDR3 loop spans 16 amino acids. From germline, CDR1 is SGDLS and CDR2 YYNGEE. Trimming took 4 bases from V and 2 from J; bases not matched to a gene: 6. CDR3: CASSPGGTGGNTEAFF. CDR3 DNA sequence: TGTGCCAGCAGCCCGGGAGGGACAGGGGGCAACACTGAAGCTTTCTTT.

This clone was counted a single time. V gene TRBV19 combines with J gene TRBJ1-1; 10 positions agree with TRBD1. V dropped 4 bases and J dropped 10; count of bases not matched to a gene: 9. This CDR3 comprises 14 residues. The germline V gene encodes CDR1 LNHDA and CDR2 SQIVND (reference sequence). The CDR3 here is CASSTGTGEYGAFF. In nucleotides, the CDR3 is TGTGCCAGTAGTACCGGGACAGGGGAATATGGAGCTTTCTTT. The full variable domain, rest sourced from reference TRBV19 and TRBJ1-1, is DGGITQSPKYLFRKEGQNVTLSCEQNLNHDAMYWYRQDPGQGLRLIYYSQIVNDFQKGDIAEGYSVSREKKESFPLTVTSAQKNPTAFYLCASSTGTGEYGAFFGQGTRLTVV.

V and J are TRBV7-9 and TRBJ2-5; D is unclear. Germline lookup yields CDR1 SEHNR and CDR2 FQNEAQ (reference sequence). This CDR3 has 16 amino acids. The V end was cut by 3 bases, the J end by 0 bases, with 14 bases between. CDR3 nucleotide sequence: TGTGCCAGCAGCTTGATGAGGATGGAGTACCAAGAGACCCAGTACTTC. Amino acid sequence: CASSLMRMEYQETQYF.

The chain couples TRBV10-2 to TRBJ1-1; the D gene is possibly TRBD1 (6 bases). CDR3 length: 13 amino acids. The ends were cut back, 8 bases at V and 5 bases at J, with 15 bases in the middle. Germline CDR1 reads WSHSY; CDR2 reads SAAADI. The CDR3, as DNA: TGCGCCAGCTGTCAGGGGTGGGGAACTGAAGCTTTCTTT. It encodes CASCQGWGTEAFF.

V and J are TRBV4-3 and TRBJ1-5, with D possibly being TRBD1 (6 bases). This CDR3 is 15 amino acids long. Germline CDR1 LGHNA, CDR2 YSLEER. V was shortened by 1 base and J by 7 bases, with 14 bases between the two germline ends. This CDR3 reads CASSQGGGAEQPQHF. The DNA of the CDR3 is TGCGCCAGCAGCCAAGGAGGGGGGGCGGAACAGCCCCAGCATTTT.

The chain employs TRBV7-6 and TRBJ2-5; 11 nucleotides agree with TRBD2. Trimming cost V 4 bases and J 5 bases; bases outside gene matches: 6. The CDR3 is made up of 15 amino acids. Germline-derived CDR1 and CDR2 are SGHVS and FNYEAQ. The CDR3 coding sequence is TGTGCCAGCAGCTACACTAGCGGGAGAACCGAGACCCAGTACTTC. Its protein product is CASSYTSGRTETQYF.

The chain couples TRBV10-1 to TRBJ1-1, with TRBD1 identical over 8 bases. This CDR3 contains 15 residues. Germline loops: CDR1 WNHNN, CDR2 SYGVQD (reference sequence). Trimming at V came to 9 bases and at J to 0 bases, leaving 9 bases not matched to a gene. In DNA, the CDR3 is TGCGCCAGAAAGGACAGGGATGGGATGAACACTGAAGCTTTCTTT. This sequence encodes CARKDRDGMNTEAFF.